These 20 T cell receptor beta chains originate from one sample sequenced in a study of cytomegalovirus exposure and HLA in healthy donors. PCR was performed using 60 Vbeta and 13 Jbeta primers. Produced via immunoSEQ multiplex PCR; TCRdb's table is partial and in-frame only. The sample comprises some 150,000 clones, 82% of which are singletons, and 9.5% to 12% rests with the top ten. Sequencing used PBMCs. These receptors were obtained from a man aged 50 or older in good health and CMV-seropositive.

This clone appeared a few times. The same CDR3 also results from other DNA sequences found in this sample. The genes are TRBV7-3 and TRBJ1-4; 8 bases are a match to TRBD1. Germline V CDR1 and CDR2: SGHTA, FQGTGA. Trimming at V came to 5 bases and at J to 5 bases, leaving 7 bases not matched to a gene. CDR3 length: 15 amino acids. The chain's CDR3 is CASSPSGTGNEKLFF. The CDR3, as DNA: TGTGCCAGCAGCCCATCCGGGACAGGAAATGAAAAACTGTTTTTT.

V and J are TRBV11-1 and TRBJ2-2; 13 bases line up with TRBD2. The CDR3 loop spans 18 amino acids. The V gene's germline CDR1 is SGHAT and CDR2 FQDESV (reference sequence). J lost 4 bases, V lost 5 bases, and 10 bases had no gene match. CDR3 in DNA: TGTGCCAGCAGCAGATCGGGACTAGCGGGAATGGGCACCGGGGAGCTGTTTTTT. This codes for CASSRSGLAGMGTGELFF.

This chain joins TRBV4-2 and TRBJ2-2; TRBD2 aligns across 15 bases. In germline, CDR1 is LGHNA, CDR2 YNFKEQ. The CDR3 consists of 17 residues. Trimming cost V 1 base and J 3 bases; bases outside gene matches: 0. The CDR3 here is CASSQGTSGRDTGELFF. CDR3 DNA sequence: TGTGCCAGCAGCCAAGGGACTAGCGGGAGGGACACCGGGGAGCTGTTTTTT.

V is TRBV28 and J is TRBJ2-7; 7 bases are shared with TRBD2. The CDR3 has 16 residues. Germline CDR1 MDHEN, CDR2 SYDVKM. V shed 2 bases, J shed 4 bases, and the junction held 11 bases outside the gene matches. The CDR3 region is CASSLTGGNPEYEQYF. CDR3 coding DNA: TGTGCCAGCAGTTTAACCGGGGGGAACCCCGAATACGAGCAGTACTTC.

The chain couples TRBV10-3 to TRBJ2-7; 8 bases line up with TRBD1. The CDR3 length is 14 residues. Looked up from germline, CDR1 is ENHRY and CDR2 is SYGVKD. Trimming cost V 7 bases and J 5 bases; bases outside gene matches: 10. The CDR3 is CAIIGQGQFDEQYF. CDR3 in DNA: TGTGCCATCATCGGACAGGGTCAATTTGACGAGCAGTACTTC.

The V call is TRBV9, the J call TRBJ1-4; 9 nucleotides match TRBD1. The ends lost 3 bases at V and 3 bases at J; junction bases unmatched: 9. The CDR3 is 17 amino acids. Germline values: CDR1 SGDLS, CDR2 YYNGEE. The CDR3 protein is CASSARTGVGPNEKLFF. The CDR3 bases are TGTGCCAGCAGCGCCCGGACAGGGGTTGGCCCTAATGAAAAACTGTTTTTT.

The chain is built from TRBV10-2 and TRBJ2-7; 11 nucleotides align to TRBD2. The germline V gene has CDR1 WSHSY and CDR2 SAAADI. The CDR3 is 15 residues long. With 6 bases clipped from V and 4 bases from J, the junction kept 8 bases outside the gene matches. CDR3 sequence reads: CASRPGTSGLYEQYF. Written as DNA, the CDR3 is TGCGCCAGCAGGCCTGGGACTAGCGGTCTTTACGAGCAGTACTTC.

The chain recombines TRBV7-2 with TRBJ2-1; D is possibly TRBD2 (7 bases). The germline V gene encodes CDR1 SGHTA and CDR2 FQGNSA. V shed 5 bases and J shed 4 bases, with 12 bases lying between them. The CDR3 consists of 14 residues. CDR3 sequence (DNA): TGTGCCAGCAGCCGGGGGGCCGGGTACAATGAGCAGTTCTTC. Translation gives CASSRGAGYNEQFF. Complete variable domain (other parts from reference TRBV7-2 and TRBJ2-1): GAGVSQSPSNKVTEKGKDVELRCDPISGHTALYWYRQSLGQGLEFLIYFQGNSAPDKSGLPSDRFSAERTGGSVSTLTIQRTQQEDSAVYLCASSRGAGYNEQFFGPGTRLTVL.

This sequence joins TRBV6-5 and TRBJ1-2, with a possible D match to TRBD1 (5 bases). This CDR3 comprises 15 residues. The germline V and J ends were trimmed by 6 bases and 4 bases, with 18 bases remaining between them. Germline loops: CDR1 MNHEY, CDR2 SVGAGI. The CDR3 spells CASRGGSPGGYGYTF. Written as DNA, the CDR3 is TGTGCCAGCAGGGGGGGGTCGCCTGGTGGCTATGGCTACACCTTC.

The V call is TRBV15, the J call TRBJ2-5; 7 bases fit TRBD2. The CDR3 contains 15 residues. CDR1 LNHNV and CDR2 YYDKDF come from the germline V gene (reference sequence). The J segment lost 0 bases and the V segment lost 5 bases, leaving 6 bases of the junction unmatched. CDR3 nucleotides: TGTGCCACCAGCGAGATAGCGGGCTACCAAGAGACCCAGTACTTC. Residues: CATSEIAGYQETQYF. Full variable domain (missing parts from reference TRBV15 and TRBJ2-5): DAMVIQNPRYQVTQFGKPVTLSCSQTLNHNVMYWYQQKSSQAPKLLFHYYDKDFNNEADTPDNFQSRRPNTSFCFLDIRSPGLGDTAMYLCATSEIAGYQETQYFGPGTRLLVL.

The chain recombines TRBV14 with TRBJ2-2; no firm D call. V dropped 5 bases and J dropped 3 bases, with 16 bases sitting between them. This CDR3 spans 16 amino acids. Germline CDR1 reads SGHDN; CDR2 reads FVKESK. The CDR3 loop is CASSSYPGWDTGELFF. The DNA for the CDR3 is TGTGCCAGCAGCTCCTACCCGGGTTGGGACACCGGGGAGCTGTTTTTT.

CDR3 protein: CASSPSRNYGYTF. The CDR3 region has the DNA TGTGCCAGTAGTCCCTCCAGGAACTATGGCTACACCTTC. The chain carries TRBV19 and TRBJ1-2; no clear D gene. Germline loops: CDR1 LNHDA, CDR2 SQIVND (reference sequence). Between the trimmed V and J ends, which lost 5 bases and 2 bases, there was a span of 9 bases. The CDR3 covers 13 residues.

In nucleotides, the CDR3 is TGTGCCAGTTGGGACAGGGGGAGGAATGAGCAGTTCTTC. This gives the protein CASWDRGRNEQFF. The chain has TRBV28 and TRBJ2-1; 11 positions agree with TRBD1. The CDR3 runs 13 residues. With 9 bases clipped from V and 7 bases from J, the junction kept 5 bases outside the gene matches. CDR1 MDHEN and CDR2 SYDVKM come from the germline V gene.

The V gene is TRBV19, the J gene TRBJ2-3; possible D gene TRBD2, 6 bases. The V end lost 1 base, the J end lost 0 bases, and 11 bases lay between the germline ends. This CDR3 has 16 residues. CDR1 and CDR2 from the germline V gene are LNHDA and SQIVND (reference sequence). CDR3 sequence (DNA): TGTGCCAGTAGTATAGTGCGGGATAGGAGCACAGATACGCAGTATTTT. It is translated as CASSIVRDRSTDTQYF.

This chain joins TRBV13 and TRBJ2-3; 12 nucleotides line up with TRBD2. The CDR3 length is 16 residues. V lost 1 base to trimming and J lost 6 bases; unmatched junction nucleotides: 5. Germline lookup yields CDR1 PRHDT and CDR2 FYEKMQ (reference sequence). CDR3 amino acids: CASSLEGLAGRDTQYF. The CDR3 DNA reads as TGTGCCAGCAGCTTAGAAGGACTAGCGGGGCGGGATACGCAGTATTTT.

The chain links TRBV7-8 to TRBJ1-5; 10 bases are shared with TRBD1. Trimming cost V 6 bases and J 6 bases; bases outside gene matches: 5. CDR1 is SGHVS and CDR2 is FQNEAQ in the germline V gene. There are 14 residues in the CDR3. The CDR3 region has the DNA TGTGCCAGCAGTCCGGGACAGGGGTTTCAGCCCCAGCATTTT. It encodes CASSPGQGFQPQHF.

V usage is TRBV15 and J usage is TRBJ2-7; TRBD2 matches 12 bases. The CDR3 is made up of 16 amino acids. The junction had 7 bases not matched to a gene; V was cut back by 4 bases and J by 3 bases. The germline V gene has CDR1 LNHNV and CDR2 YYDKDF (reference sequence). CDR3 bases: TGTGCCACCAGCACCCGACTAGCGGGGGAACTCTACGAGCAGTACTTC. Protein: CATSTRLAGELYEQYF. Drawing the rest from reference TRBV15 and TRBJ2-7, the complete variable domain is DAMVIQNPRYQVTQFGKPVTLSCSQTLNHNVMYWYQQKSSQAPKLLFHYYDKDFNNEADTPDNFQSRRPNTSFCFLDIRSPGLGDTAMYLCATSTRLAGELYEQYFGPGTRLTVT.

CDR3: CASSQLVLSKSYTF. DNA for the CDR3: TGCGCCAGCAGCCAACTCGTCCTCTCTAAGAGCTACACCTTC. The V gene is TRBV4-3, the J gene TRBJ1-2; D is undetermined. CDR1 and CDR2 (germline): LGHNA, YSLEER. Trimming removed 2 bases at V and 9 bases at J, with 16 bases between. The CDR3 has 14 amino acids.

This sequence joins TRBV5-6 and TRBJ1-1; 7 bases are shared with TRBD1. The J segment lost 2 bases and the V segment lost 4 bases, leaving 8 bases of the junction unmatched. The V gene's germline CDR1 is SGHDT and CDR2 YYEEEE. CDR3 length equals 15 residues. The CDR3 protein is CASSAGQLYNTEAFF. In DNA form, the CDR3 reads TGTGCCAGCAGCGCGGGACAGCTTTACAACACTGAAGCTTTCTTT.

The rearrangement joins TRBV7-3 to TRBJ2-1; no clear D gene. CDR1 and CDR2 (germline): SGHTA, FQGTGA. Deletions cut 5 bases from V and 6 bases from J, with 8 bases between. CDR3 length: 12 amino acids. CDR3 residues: CASSQFGNEQFF. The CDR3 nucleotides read TGTGCCAGCAGCCAATTCGGCAATGAGCAGTTCTTC.